The 26 T cell receptor beta chains given below trace back to one sample, sequenced in a study of T cell responses to AZD1222 COVID-19 vaccine. The assay was immunoSEQ multiplex PCR, and TCRdb's table has in-frame clones only and misses some. This table has 130,000 or so clones, more than 80% appearing once. Sequencing used peripheral blood, obtained on day 0 of AZD1222 vaccination. These receptors all come from an adult in good health.

The chain carries TRBV6-6 and TRBJ2-7; 7 bases align to TRBD1. The ends lost 0 bases at V and 3 bases at J; junction bases unmatched: 5. The CDR3 has 15 amino acids. Germline values: CDR1 MNHNY, CDR2 SVGAGI (reference sequence). The CDR3 bases are TGTGCCAGCAGTTACTCTTGGGACAGAGACTACGAGCAGTACTTC. It codes for CASSYSWDRDYEQYF.

The rearrangement joins TRBV10-3 to TRBJ2-7; TRBD2 agrees at 10 bases. Germline V gene data show CDR1 as ENHRY and CDR2 as SYGVKD. The CDR3 sequence is 13 residues long. The trim removed 10 bases at V and 3 bases at J, leaving 6 bases unmatched. CDR3 DNA: TGTGCCACCATGGGGACTAGCGACTACGAGCAGTACTTC. Translated, it gives CATMGTSDYEQYF.

The chain combines TRBV7-2 with TRBJ1-2; 7 bases agree with TRBD1. V shed 11 bases, J shed 4 bases, and the junction held 16 bases outside the gene matches. Germline CDR1 is SGHTA and CDR2 is FQGNSA. The CDR3 spans 15 residues. CDR3 loop: CALTDREHGRYGYTF. The CDR3 coding sequence is TGTGCCCTAACAGACAGGGAGCATGGTCGCTATGGCTACACCTTC.

The gene calls are TRBV19 and TRBJ1-2; D gene unclear. The length of the CDR3 is 15 residues. Trimming left V 2 bases short and J 4 bases short, with 14 bases between. Germline V gene data show CDR1 as LNHDA and CDR2 as SQIVND (reference sequence). The CDR3 is CASSIFGSGAYGYTF. CDR3 nucleotides: TGTGCCAGTAGTATATTTGGAAGCGGAGCCTATGGCTACACCTTC.

This chain connects TRBV5-4 to TRBJ1-2, with 12 bases lining up with TRBD1. Germline loops: CDR1 SGHNT, CDR2 YYREEE (reference sequence). V was pared by 3 bases and J by 7 bases, with 10 bases of the junction left unmatched. The CDR3 contains 16 residues. This CDR3 is CASSWPGQGAEGGYTF. The CDR3 coding sequence is TGTGCCAGCAGCTGGCCGGGACAGGGGGCGGAAGGTGGCTACACCTTC.

This chain joins TRBV9 and TRBJ2-7; no clear D gene. Trimming took 3 bases from V and 5 from J, leaving 9 bases between them. Germline CDR1 SGDLS, CDR2 YYNGEE. This CDR3 is built from 12 residues. The CDR3 loop is CASSADEDEQYF. Here the CDR3 DNA reads TGTGCCAGCAGCGCCGACGAGGACGAGCAGTACTTC.

The chain has TRBV19 and TRBJ2-1, with 9 bases fitting TRBD2. CDR3 length: 12 amino acids. V dropped 4 bases and J dropped 15; count of bases not matched to a gene: 7. The germline V gene encodes CDR1 LNHDA and CDR2 SQIVND (reference sequence). CDR3 nucleotide sequence: TGTGCCAGTAGTACCCCGGGACTAGCTCGGTTCTTC. Its translation: CASSTPGLARFF.

The genes are TRBV3-1 (or the pseudogene TRBV3-2) and TRBJ2-2, with 7 positions matching TRBD2. CDR3 length equals 17 residues. From germline, CDR1 is LGHDT and CDR2 YNNKEL (reference sequence). The J segment lost 4 bases and the V segment lost 1 base, leaving 9 bases of the junction unmatched. The CDR3 DNA reads TGTGCCAGCAGCCAAGGTAGGGACTACTATTCCACCGGGGAGCTGTTTTTT. This gives the protein CASSQGRDYYSTGELFF.

This clone has just one count. The rearrangement uses TRBV5-1 and TRBJ1-1, with D possibly being TRBD1 (5 bases). Germline CDR1 is SGHRS and CDR2 is YFSETQ. Trimming removed 0 bases from V and 3 bases from J, with 9 bases in between. The CDR3 totals 14 residues. The CDR3 spells CASSLGQGHTEAFF. CDR3 nucleotides: TGCGCCAGCAGCTTGGGTCAGGGTCACACTGAAGCTTTCTTT.

The rearrangement links TRBV5-1 to TRBJ1-1; 10 positions match TRBD1. Per the germline V gene, CDR1 is SGHRS and CDR2 is YFSETQ. J gave up 7 bases and V 3 bases, and 6 bases lay outside the gene matches. There are 14 residues in the CDR3. CDR3 region: CASSSDRGQDEAFF. CDR3 sequence (DNA): TGCGCCAGCAGCTCTGACAGGGGGCAGGATGAAGCTTTCTTT.

This clone was recorded only once. The rearrangement joins TRBV19 to TRBJ1-4; D is uncertain. V lost 5 bases and J lost 6, with 13 bases in between. CDR1 LNHDA and CDR2 SQIVND come from the germline V gene (reference sequence). The CDR3 is 14 amino acids. This chain's CDR3 is CASSGSGGYEKLFF. CDR3 bases: TGTGCCAGTAGTGGCTCGGGAGGATATGAAAAACTGTTTTTT.

J is TRBJ1-3 and V is TRBV7-8; TRBD1 matches 11 bases. V dropped 5 bases and J dropped 6; count of bases not matched to a gene: 3. CDR1 and CDR2 (germline): SGHVS, FQNEAQ. The CDR3 extends over 14 amino acids. The CDR3 nucleotides read TGTGCCAGCAGCATAGGACAGGGGGCAAACACCATATATTTT. It specifies CASSIGQGANTIYF.

J is TRBJ2-1 and V is TRBV29-1; a possible D gene is TRBD2 (5 bases). Germline V lookup: CDR1 SQVTM, CDR2 ANQGSEA. The CDR3 runs 17 residues. The ends were cut back, 3 bases at V and 0 bases at J, with 18 bases in the middle. CDR3 residues: CSVDPGIASTSYNEQFF. The CDR3 DNA is TGCAGCGTTGACCCGGGAATAGCCTCAACCTCCTACAATGAGCAGTTCTTC.

This clone was found a few times. This chain links TRBV19 with TRBJ1-3; D gene unclear. There are 16 residues in the CDR3. Germline lookup yields CDR1 LNHDA and CDR2 SQIVND (reference sequence). Deletions cut 5 bases from V and 0 bases from J, with 14 bases between. CDR3 in amino acids: CASSGGPSSSGNTIYF. The DNA for the CDR3 is TGTGCCAGTAGTGGCGGACCGAGTAGCTCTGGAAACACCATATATTTT.

This clone came up once. This rearrangement joins TRBV6-5 to TRBJ1-1; no clear D gene. The V end was cut by 4 bases, the J end by 1 base, with 10 bases between. The CDR3 is 14 residues long. Germline CDR1 is MNHEY and CDR2 is SVGAGI. In DNA, the CDR3 is TGTGCCAGCAGTTCAACCCGGGGGAACACTGAAGCTTTCTTT. Its translation: CASSSTRGNTEAFF.

The chain combines TRBV5-4 with TRBJ1-1; 9 nucleotides agree with TRBD1. The germline gives CDR1 SGHNT, CDR2 YYREEE (reference sequence). The CDR3 spans 14 residues. The junction had 8 bases not matched to a gene; V was cut back by 5 bases and J by 6 bases. The CDR3 DNA sequence: TGTGCCAGCAGAATCCGGGACAGGGAAGCTGAAGCTTTCTTT. Its protein product is CASRIRDREAEAFF.

With respect to this clone: The sample has other DNA sequences that encode this CDR3 too. The chain is built from TRBV18 and TRBJ2-7; no reliable D call. From germline, CDR1 is KGHSH and CDR2 LQKENI. V was trimmed by 2 bases and J by 0 bases, leaving 2 bases between them. The CDR3 runs 12 residues. The CDR3 protein is CASSPSSYEQYF. The DNA of the CDR3 is TGTGCCAGCTCACCAAGCTCCTACGAGCAGTACTTC. Complete variable domain (other parts from reference TRBV18 and TRBJ2-7): NAGVMQNPRHLVRRRGQEARLRCSPMKGHSHVYWYRQLPEEGLKFMVYLQKENIIDESGMPKERFSAEFPKEGPSILRIQQVVRGDSAAYFCASSPSSYEQYFGPGTRLTVT.

The rearrangement joins TRBV7-9 to TRBJ2-5; 8 bases align to TRBD1. Germline values: CDR1 SEHNR, CDR2 FQNEAQ (reference sequence). The CDR3 extends over 15 amino acids. Trimming removed 1 base from V and 5 bases from J; junction bases left unmatched: 6. CDR3 loop: CASSLGQGAQETQYF. CDR3 nucleotide sequence: TGTGCCAGCAGCTTAGGTCAGGGGGCGCAGGAGACCCAGTACTTC. The whole variable domain, remainder taken from reference TRBV7-9 and TRBJ2-5, is DTGVSQNPRHKITKRGQNVTFRCDPISEHNRLYWYRQTLGQGPEFLTYFQNEAQLEKSRLLSDRFSAERPKGSFSTLEIQRTEQGDSAMYLCASSLGQGAQETQYFGPGTRLLVL.

J is TRBJ1-3 and V is TRBV27; 10 positions match TRBD1. CDR1 MNHEY and CDR2 SMNVEV come from the germline V gene (reference sequence). J lost 3 bases, V lost 5 bases, and 10 bases had no gene match. CDR3 length: 17 amino acids. In DNA form, the CDR3 reads TGTGCCAGCAGTCCTCTAGGGACAGGGGCGTTTGGAAACACCATATATTTT. Translation gives CASSPLGTGAFGNTIYF.

This clone was seen once. The V and J genes are TRBV10-3 and TRBJ1-6, with D unclear. This CDR3 has 14 residues. Trimming removed 1 base from V and 7 bases from J, with 8 bases in between. Per germline, CDR1 ENHRY and CDR2 SYGVKD. Written as DNA, the CDR3 is TGTGCCATCAGTGAGTTGACCGCGAATTCACCCCTCCACTTT. It codes for CAISELTANSPLHF.

The chain carries TRBV11-2 and TRBJ1-2; no clear D gene. Germline CDR1 and CDR2: SGHAT and FQNNGV. With 2 bases removed from V and 14 bases from J, the gap between germline ends came to 15 bases. This CDR3 comprises 12 residues. As DNA, the CDR3 is TGTGCCAGCAGCTTAACGGGAGTGGATATAACCTTC. Protein product: CASSLTGVDITF.

This clone was detected once. The DNA for the CDR3 is TGCGCCAGCAGCCCGAATGCAGGAGGACATCAGCCCCAGCATTTT. It codes for CASSPNAGGHQPQHF. The rearrangement uses TRBV5-1 and TRBJ1-5; the D is unclear. Per germline, CDR1 SGHRS and CDR2 YFSETQ. The CDR3 spans 15 residues. V was shortened by 4 bases and J by 5 bases, with 16 bases between the two germline ends.

The rearrangement uses TRBV29-1 and TRBJ1-1; D is ambiguous. The ends were cut back, 4 bases at V and 3 bases at J, with 6 bases in the middle. The CDR3 runs to 11 residues. The germline V gene has CDR1 SQVTM and CDR2 ANQGSEA. In nucleotides, the CDR3 is TGCAGCGTTGTTGGGTACACTGAAGCTTTCTTT. Residues: CSVVGYTEAFF.

The chain is built from TRBV28 and TRBJ2-1, with TRBD2 matching over 13 bases. The CDR3 runs to 15 residues. CDR1 is MDHEN and CDR2 is SYDVKM in the germline V gene. V trimming: 6 bases; J trimming: 8 bases; junction bases outside the gene matches: 7. The CDR3 protein is CASRVTSGGIDEQFF. CDR3 DNA sequence: TGTGCCAGCAGGGTGACTAGCGGGGGGATCGATGAGCAGTTCTTC.

The chain has TRBV13 and TRBJ2-5, with D perhaps TRBD1 or TRBD2 (5 bases each). Between the trimmed V and J ends, which lost 0 bases and 5 bases, there was a span of 7 bases. Germline V CDR1 and CDR2: PRHDT, FYEKMQ (reference sequence). The CDR3 sequence is 13 residues long. The CDR3 spells CASSLGGDETQYF. CDR3 sequence (DNA): TGTGCCAGCAGCTTAGGGGGGGACGAGACCCAGTACTTC.

V gene TRBV19 combines with J gene TRBJ1-5, with 7 nucleotides matching TRBD1. The CDR3 has 14 amino acids. CDR1 is LNHDA, CDR2 SQIVND, per germline (reference sequence). V dropped 7 bases and J dropped 9; count of bases not matched to a gene: 12. CDR3 DNA sequence: TGTGCCAGTAATTCGGGGGACAGAATAGGGCCCCAGCATTTT. Protein: CASNSGDRIGPQHF.